The T cell receptor beta chain described here comes from a study of identical twins' blood T cells (dated by TCRdb to the early 2010s). Study-wide context: Around 51 million Illumina reads were obtained across approximately twelve libraries, of which six were alpha-chain libraries and six were beta-chain libraries. TCR alpha and beta chain repertoires of three pairs of monozygous twins were compared using next-generation sequencing to assess genetic influence on repertoire formation.

In this sample, this clonotype turned up many times. It lacks a known antigen. No quality values exist for individual bases; no much larger clone is one base distant. Six healthy women forming three monozygous twin pairs were used as donors. All three twin pairs had been raised together and were thought likely to have encountered the same vaccines and infectious agents. TCR cDNA libraries were prepared from RNA that had been isolated from peripheral blood mononuclear cells. What the authors observed across the whole study: Looking at the most abundant TCRbeta clonotypes, every donor had more CDR3 sequences in common with her twin than with unrelated donors. The number of CDR3 clonotypes shared between two donors was mainly determined by the product of the cloneset sizes of the two donors, and no clear deviation from this trend was shown by twins. The study stated that the proposed role of the TCRalpha J segment in MHC recognition during thymic selection needs to be validated by independent studies. V gene usage, even among non-selected out-of-frame TCRbeta clonotypes, was reported to be markedly more similar within twin pairs than between unrelated donors. Because the twins were reared together, environmental influences could not be excluded as an explanation for twin similarity.

Taken from the germline V gene, the CDR1 and CDR2 loops are MNHEY and SVGEGT. Relative to germline, V is missing 5 bases and J is missing 7 bases, with 7 bases of the junction outside any gene match. CDR3 length: 13 amino acids, cysteine to phenylalanine. Of all the DNA, just the CDR3 is kept, 39 bases in frame from base 1. Library generation was performed with 5' RACE. Instrument used: Illumina Genome Analyzer IIx. RNA-based TCR cDNA libraries were prepared by a previously described protocol with several modifications. To prevent cross-contamination, barcodes specific to each sample were added to both ends of every TCR cDNA library during cDNA synthesis and amplification. Concerning the study's data processing: Between about 100,000 and nearly 500,000 clonotypes were identified per individual, and roughly 2 to 3.6 million CDR3-containing reads were obtained per library. Reads with improper barcode index combinations were discarded, and clonesets were then built for each library with the MiTCR software. While assembling CDR3 clonotypes, MiTCR filtered or rescued low-quality reads and corrected PCR and sequencing errors. Artificial out-of-frame clonotypes were mapped to in-frame sequences, with one indel allowed in the CDR3, and then removed. Similarity of V and J gene usage between donors was measured as Jensen-Shannon divergence divided by mean entropy. TCRdb applied fastp at Q25 and MiXCR to the public reads, then kept only in-frame beta chains. All rows with the same CDR3 protein become a single entry with the most common DNA and genes. The V and J calls follow TCRdb's processing rather than the paper's. The table for this sample lists 300,000 to 400,000 distinct CDR3 sequences; 28% of them were counted only once. The biggest ten clones account for about 6% of the sample.

Material for sequencing was PBMCs. The TCR originated in a woman aged 18 to 55 in good health. This receptor chain uses TRBV6-2 or TRBV6-3 and TRBJ1-1, with 7 junctional bases fitting TRBD1. The nucleotide sequence is TGTGCCAGCAGTCCGAGGGACAGAGTTGAAGCTTTCTTT. Translated, this is CASSPRDRVEAFF.